These T cell receptor beta chains were read from a single sample in a study of blood T cell repertoires in COVID-19. TCRdb's copy holds only in-frame clones and misses some; the assay was immunoSEQ multiplex PCR. The sample shows some 170,000 clones, 70% to 85% of them seen only once. Input material: PBMCs or T cells enriched from blood (not recorded which). These receptor sequences come from a woman in her 50s who had recovered from COVID-19. Both conserved end residues are part of each CDR3. D genes are given only for firm matches. Not all rows give a size; the values are once, few, many and, for expanded clones, a class.

abundance,j_gene,v_gene,d_gene,CDR3nt,CDR3aa
once,TRBJ2-3,TRBV30,TRBD2,TGTGCCTGGAGTGTAGGGGCGGGAGGGGCAGATACGCAGTATTTT,CAWSVGAGGADTQYF
few,TRBJ2-5,TRBV18,-,TGTGCCAGCTCACCTAGTCAAGAGACCCAGTACTTC,CASSPSQETQYF
few,TRBJ1-1,TRBV15,-,TGTGCCACCTCCGCACAGGATGAAGCTTTCTTT,CATSAQDEAFF
few,TRBJ1-1,TRBV30,-,TGTGCCTGGAGTACATCAATGAACACTGAAGCTTTCTTT,CAWSTSMNTEAFF
-,TRBJ2-6,TRBV10-3,-,TGTGCCATCAGTGACCGAGGTGGGGCCAACGTCCTGACTTTC,CAISDRGGANVLTF
few,TRBJ1-1,TRBV5-1,-,TGCGCCAGCAGCTGGGGCCGACGGAACACTGAAGCTTTCTTT,CASSWGRRNTEAFF
-,TRBJ1-3,TRBV28,TRBD1,TGTGCCAGCAGTTTAATGGGACAGGGTGGAAACACCATATATTTT,CASSLMGQGGNTIYF
-,TRBJ2-1,TRBV21-1,-,TGTGCCAGCAGCAAAGTGGTAGCGGGAGAATACAATGAGCAGTTCTTC,CASSKVVAGEYNEQFF
once,TRBJ2-1,TRBV30,TRBD1,TGTGCCTGGAGTAACGGACAGGGTGGGGGGTTCTTC,CAWSNGQGGGFF
few,TRBJ2-7,TRBV7-9,-,TGTGCCAGCAGCTCCCTCTTATCCTACGAGCAGTACTTC,CASSSLLSYEQYF
-,TRBJ1-4,TRBV7-9,-,TGTGCCAGCAGCTTAGCGAGGACTACAACTAATGAAAAACTGTTTTTT,CASSLARTTTNEKLFF
-,TRBJ1-2,TRBV19,TRBD1,TGTGCCACCCTCGGGGACAGGGCCCTCTATGGCTACACCTTC,CATLGDRALYGYTF
-,TRBJ2-5,TRBV2,-,TGTGCCAGCAGTGAAGCGCTTGGGTTCAGGGGAGAGACCCAGTACTTC,CASSEALGFRGETQYF
-,TRBJ2-1,TRBV5-1,TRBD2,TGCGCCAGCAGCACCTTAGCGGGAGGCGACAATGAGCAGTTCTTC,CASSTLAGGDNEQFF